These 26 T cell receptor beta chains share one sample of origin, sequenced in a study of beta chain features in type 1 diabetes. Investigators reverse transcribed all isolated RNA, so they sequenced expressed TCRB transcripts. This table comes from immunoSEQ multiplex PCR, and its TCRdb copy is limited to in-frame clones, with some not included. The table records hundreds of thousands of clones, about 12% of them present only once. Sequenced sample: naive CD4+ T cells from blood. These receptors all come from a man aged 18-30 years in good health.

The chain has TRBV7-3 and TRBJ2-1; 7 nucleotides align to TRBD2. The CDR3 length is 16 residues. Losses at the gene ends were 1 base for V and 6 bases for J; bases not matched to a gene: 9. CDR1 SGHTA and CDR2 FQGTGA come from the germline V gene. CDR3 protein: CASSLRRAGVRNEQFF. The CDR3 coding sequence is TGTGCCAGCAGCTTAAGGCGGGCGGGAGTGCGCAATGAGCAGTTCTTC.

The chain links TRBV27 to TRBJ2-3; possibly TRBD2 for D (8 bases). CDR1 MNHEY and CDR2 SMNVEV come from the germline V gene (reference sequence). This CDR3 contains 14 residues. The V end lost 7 bases, the J end lost 8 bases, and 19 bases lay between the germline ends. CDR3 nucleotides: TGTGCCAGCATAGGGGGCGGGGGGTGGGGTACGCAGTATTTT. Its translation is CASIGGGGWGTQYF.

The rearrangement uses TRBV6-1 and TRBJ1-6; 9 nucleotides align to TRBD1. Germline values: CDR1 MNHNS, CDR2 SASEGT. The CDR3 length is 15 residues. V shed 6 bases, J shed 8 bases, and the junction held 8 bases outside the gene matches. CDR3 loop: CASRETGTGYSPLHF. CDR3 DNA: TGTGCCAGCAGGGAAACCGGGACAGGGTATTCACCCCTCCACTTT.

With regard to this clone: A junction boundary mismatches the germline segment, possibly from a read error. This chain links TRBV20-1 with TRBJ2-1; D unresolved. The CDR3 is made up of 9 amino acids. The germline V gene has CDR1 DFQATT and CDR2 SNEGSKA (reference sequence). The CDR3 nucleotides are TGCAGTGCTAGAGATCCCCAAATCTTC. This gives the protein CSARDPQIF.

This clone was seen only a few times. V gene TRBV7-2 combines with J gene TRBJ2-7, with D possibly TRBD1 on 6 matching bases. Germline V gives CDR1 SGHTA, CDR2 FQGNSA. The V end was cut by 2 bases, the J end by 9 bases, with 20 bases between. The CDR3 has 15 residues. CDR3 DNA: TGTGCCAGCAGCTTATCCGGGACACTTAAAGGTGGGCAGTACTTC. It is translated as CASSLSGTLKGGQYF.

The chain is built from TRBV6-1 and TRBJ2-1, with a tentative D call TRBD2 (6 bases). V lost 2 bases to trimming and J lost 7 bases, with 9 bases between them. The length of the CDR3 is 13 residues. CDR1 is MNHNS, CDR2 SASEGT, per germline. The CDR3 sequence: CASSETSKNEQFF. The CDR3 bases are TGTGCCAGCAGTGAAACTAGCAAGAATGAGCAGTTCTTC.

The chain is built from TRBV18 and TRBJ2-1; 7 nucleotides agree with TRBD1. The germline V gene has CDR1 KGHSH and CDR2 LQKENI. V dropped 3 bases and J dropped 7; count of bases not matched to a gene: 9. The CDR3 sequence is 15 residues long. The CDR3 here is CASSPMTGTRNEQFF. CDR3 sequence (DNA): TGTGCCAGCTCACCGATGACAGGGACAAGGAATGAGCAGTTCTTC.

The V call is TRBV5-1, the J call TRBJ2-5, with 9 bases lining up with TRBD1. Trimming at V came to 7 bases and at J to 1 base, leaving 11 bases not matched to a gene. In germline, CDR1 is SGHRS, CDR2 YFSETQ. This CDR3 has 16 residues. The CDR3 region is CASGRTGGLSQETQYF. DNA of the CDR3: TGCGCCAGCGGACGAACAGGGGGCTTAAGCCAAGAGACCCAGTACTTC.

V usage is TRBV30 and J usage is TRBJ2-5; tentatively, D is TRBD1 (5 bases). Trimming removed 1 base at V and 5 bases at J, with 14 bases between. This CDR3 contains 14 residues. Per the germline V gene, CDR1 is GTSNPN and CDR2 is SVGIG (reference sequence). CDR3: CAWSGPGRLETQYF. The CDR3 DNA follows: TGTGCCTGGAGTGGCCCAGGGCGGTTGGAGACCCAGTACTTC.

In its sample, this clone was seen a few times. The CDR3 protein is CASSGGDRFSPLDEQFF. The CDR3 nucleotides are TGTGCCAGCAGCGGGGGTGACAGGTTCTCTCCTCTGGATGAGCAGTTCTTC. The chain uses TRBV7-3 and TRBJ2-1; D is possibly TRBD1 (6 bases). CDR1 and CDR2 from the germline V gene are SGHTA and FQGTGA. The CDR3 runs 17 residues. The ends were cut back, 5 bases at V and 8 bases at J, with 25 bases in the middle.

This clone has a handful of counts. The V and J genes are TRBV7-2 and TRBJ1-2; no reliable D call. This CDR3 has 13 amino acids. The V end lost 1 base, the J end lost 3 bases, and 6 bases lay between the germline ends. Looked up from germline, CDR1 is SGHTA and CDR2 is FQGNSA. CDR3 bases: TGTGCCAGCAGCTTAGAACAGTACTATGGCTACACCTTC. Translating it yields CASSLEQYYGYTF.

This clone was picked up a small number of times. The chain links TRBV23-1 to TRBJ2-4; 8 bases align to TRBD1. TRBV23-1 is flagged as an ORF with uncertain function. V shed 1 base, J shed 2 bases, and the junction held 4 bases outside the gene matches. This CDR3 is 16 amino acids long. The CDR3 spells CASSQLRRGPKNIQYF. DNA for the CDR3: TGCGCCAGCAGTCAATTACGCAGGGGGCCCAAAAACATTCAGTACTTC.

This chain uses TRBV4-2 with TRBJ2-7; 11 bases fit TRBD1. The CDR3 has 17 amino acids. The trim removed 1 base at V and 3 bases at J, leaving 8 bases unmatched. Per the germline V gene, CDR1 is LGHNA and CDR2 is YNFKEQ. CDR3 protein: CASSQVIVGTGGYEQYF. The CDR3 DNA reads TGTGCCAGCAGCCAAGTCATTGTCGGGACAGGGGGCTACGAGCAGTACTTC.

V usage is TRBV28 and J usage is TRBJ2-2; perhaps TRBD2 as D (6 bases). The germline CDR1 and CDR2 sequences are MDHEN and SYDVKM. The CDR3 extends over 13 amino acids. Trimming took 6 bases from V and 4 from J, leaving 9 bases between them. Written as DNA, the CDR3 is TGTGCCAGCAGATCGGGGGTCACCGGGGAGCTGTTTTTT. It yields the protein CASRSGVTGELFF.

The J gene is TRBJ2-4, the V gene TRBV19, with 11 bases identical to TRBD2. V dropped 6 bases and J dropped 8; count of bases not matched to a gene: 6. The CDR3 is 14 amino acids. The V gene's germline CDR1 is LNHDA and CDR2 SQIVND (reference sequence). The CDR3 spells CASRTSGSFDIQYF. CDR3 coding DNA: TGTGCCAGTAGAACTAGCGGGAGTTTCGACATTCAGTACTTC.

This clone was seen once. The chain links TRBV27 to TRBJ1-3; a possible D gene is TRBD1 (5 bases). V was clipped by 0 bases and J by 3 bases, with 9 bases between them. CDR3 length: 15 residues. Germline CDR1 MNHEY, CDR2 SMNVEV (reference sequence). Here the CDR3 reads CASSLSPGYGNTIYF. The CDR3 region has the DNA TGTGCCAGCAGTTTATCGCCAGGGTATGGAAACACCATATATTTT.

This rearrangement joins TRBV29-1 to TRBJ2-7, with 10 bases aligning to TRBD1. The V gene end was trimmed by 5 bases and the J gene end by 4 bases; junction bases not matched to a gene: 11. The CDR3 length is 15 residues. The germline V gene has CDR1 SQVTM and CDR2 ANQGSEA. The CDR3 nucleotides read TGCAGCGTTCTGGCCGGCGACAGGGGGCGGTACGAGCAGTACTTC. It encodes CSVLAGDRGRYEQYF.

The genes are TRBV9 and TRBJ2-3; 8 nucleotides match TRBD1. The V gene's germline CDR1 is SGDLS and CDR2 YYNGEE. J lost 4 bases, V lost 4 bases, and 14 bases had no gene match. The CDR3 runs 17 residues. CDR3 region: CASSPRWRAGGADTQYF. The CDR3 DNA reads as TGTGCCAGCAGCCCCCGATGGCGGGCAGGGGGCGCAGATACGCAGTATTTT.

This rearrangement joins TRBV7-3 to TRBJ1-2; the match to TRBD1 covers 9 bases. Germline V CDR1 and CDR2: SGHTA, FQGTGA. The junction had 6 bases not matched to a gene; V was cut back by 4 bases and J by 0 bases. The CDR3 runs 16 residues. The CDR3 here is CASSSHRGPSNYGYTF. CDR3 in DNA: TGTGCCAGCAGCTCCCACAGGGGGCCTTCTAACTATGGCTACACCTTC.

This clone showed up just a few times. V usage is TRBV7-2 and J usage is TRBJ1-1; 8 bases are a match to TRBD1. The germline CDR1 and CDR2 sequences are SGHTA and FQGNSA. Losses at the gene ends were 4 bases for V and 6 bases for J; bases not matched to a gene: 7. The CDR3 is 14 amino acids. The chain's CDR3 is CASSSRTGQAEAFF. CDR3 DNA sequence: TGTGCCAGCAGCTCTCGGACAGGGCAGGCTGAAGCTTTCTTT.

This clone appeared a few times. The V gene is TRBV6-1, the J gene TRBJ2-1; D might be TRBD2 (5 bases). This CDR3 comprises 18 residues. Per the germline V gene, CDR1 is MNHNS and CDR2 is SASEGT. The V and J ends lost 3 bases and 6 bases respectively, with 24 bases between them. The CDR3 DNA is TGTGCCAGCAGTGATCCCGTCGGTATAGGGAGCGTCGGCAATGAGCAGTTCTTC. Its translation: CASSDPVGIGSVGNEQFF.

In this sample, this clone turned up a few times. The chain is built from TRBV19 and TRBJ2-1, with D tentatively TRBD2 (6 bases). The CDR3 has 15 residues. CDR1 is LNHDA, CDR2 SQIVND, per germline (reference sequence). Trimming took off 5 bases at V and 9 bases at J, with 20 bases between the two ends. In DNA form, the CDR3 reads TGTGCCAGTAGTCTCCCGACGGGAGTTTCTGCTGAGCAGTTCTTC. Its protein is CASSLPTGVSAEQFF.

The V call is TRBV6-6, the J call TRBJ1-2; D is unresolved. The germline V gene encodes CDR1 MNHNY and CDR2 SVGAGI (reference sequence). V was trimmed by 6 bases and J by 7 bases, leaving 18 bases between them. The CDR3 length is 14 residues. The DNA for the CDR3 is TGTGCCAGCAGCTTTACCCCGGTGCCGCGTGGCTACACCTTC. Amino acids: CASSFTPVPRGYTF.

This clone occurred a few times. V gene TRBV19 combines with J gene TRBJ2-1, with D perhaps TRBD2 (5 bases). The V gene lost 4 bases and the J gene lost 11 bases, with 12 bases spanning the gap. CDR1 and CDR2 (germline): LNHDA, SQIVND (reference sequence). The CDR3 spans 12 residues. This CDR3 reads CASSKSGSKQFF. DNA of the CDR3: TGTGCCAGTAGTAAAAGCGGCAGCAAGCAGTTCTTC. The full variable domain, completed using reference TRBV19 and TRBJ2-1, is DGGITQSPKYLFRKEGQNVTLSCEQNLNHDAMYWYRQDPGQGLRLIYYSQIVNDFQKGDIAEGYSVSREKKESFPLTVTSAQKNPTAFYLCASSKSGSKQFFGPGTRLTVL.

The genes are TRBV5-1 and TRBJ1-5, with D unclear. Deletions cut 1 base from V and 5 bases from J, with 16 bases between. CDR1 and CDR2 from the germline V gene are SGHRS and YFSETQ. CDR3 length: 16 amino acids. CDR3 region: CASSLSPRSADQPQHF. In DNA form, the CDR3 reads TGCGCCAGCAGCTTGAGTCCCCGTTCGGCGGATCAGCCCCAGCATTTT.

This rearrangement joins TRBV10-3 to TRBJ2-7, with 10 positions matching TRBD1. Germline assignment: CDR1 ENHRY and CDR2 SYGVKD. CDR3 length equals 15 residues. V shed 5 bases and J 2 bases; nucleotides not matched to a gene: 6. The CDR3 region is CAISKGQGRTYEQYF. CDR3 DNA: TGTGCCATCAGTAAGGGACAGGGGAGGACCTACGAGCAGTACTTC.